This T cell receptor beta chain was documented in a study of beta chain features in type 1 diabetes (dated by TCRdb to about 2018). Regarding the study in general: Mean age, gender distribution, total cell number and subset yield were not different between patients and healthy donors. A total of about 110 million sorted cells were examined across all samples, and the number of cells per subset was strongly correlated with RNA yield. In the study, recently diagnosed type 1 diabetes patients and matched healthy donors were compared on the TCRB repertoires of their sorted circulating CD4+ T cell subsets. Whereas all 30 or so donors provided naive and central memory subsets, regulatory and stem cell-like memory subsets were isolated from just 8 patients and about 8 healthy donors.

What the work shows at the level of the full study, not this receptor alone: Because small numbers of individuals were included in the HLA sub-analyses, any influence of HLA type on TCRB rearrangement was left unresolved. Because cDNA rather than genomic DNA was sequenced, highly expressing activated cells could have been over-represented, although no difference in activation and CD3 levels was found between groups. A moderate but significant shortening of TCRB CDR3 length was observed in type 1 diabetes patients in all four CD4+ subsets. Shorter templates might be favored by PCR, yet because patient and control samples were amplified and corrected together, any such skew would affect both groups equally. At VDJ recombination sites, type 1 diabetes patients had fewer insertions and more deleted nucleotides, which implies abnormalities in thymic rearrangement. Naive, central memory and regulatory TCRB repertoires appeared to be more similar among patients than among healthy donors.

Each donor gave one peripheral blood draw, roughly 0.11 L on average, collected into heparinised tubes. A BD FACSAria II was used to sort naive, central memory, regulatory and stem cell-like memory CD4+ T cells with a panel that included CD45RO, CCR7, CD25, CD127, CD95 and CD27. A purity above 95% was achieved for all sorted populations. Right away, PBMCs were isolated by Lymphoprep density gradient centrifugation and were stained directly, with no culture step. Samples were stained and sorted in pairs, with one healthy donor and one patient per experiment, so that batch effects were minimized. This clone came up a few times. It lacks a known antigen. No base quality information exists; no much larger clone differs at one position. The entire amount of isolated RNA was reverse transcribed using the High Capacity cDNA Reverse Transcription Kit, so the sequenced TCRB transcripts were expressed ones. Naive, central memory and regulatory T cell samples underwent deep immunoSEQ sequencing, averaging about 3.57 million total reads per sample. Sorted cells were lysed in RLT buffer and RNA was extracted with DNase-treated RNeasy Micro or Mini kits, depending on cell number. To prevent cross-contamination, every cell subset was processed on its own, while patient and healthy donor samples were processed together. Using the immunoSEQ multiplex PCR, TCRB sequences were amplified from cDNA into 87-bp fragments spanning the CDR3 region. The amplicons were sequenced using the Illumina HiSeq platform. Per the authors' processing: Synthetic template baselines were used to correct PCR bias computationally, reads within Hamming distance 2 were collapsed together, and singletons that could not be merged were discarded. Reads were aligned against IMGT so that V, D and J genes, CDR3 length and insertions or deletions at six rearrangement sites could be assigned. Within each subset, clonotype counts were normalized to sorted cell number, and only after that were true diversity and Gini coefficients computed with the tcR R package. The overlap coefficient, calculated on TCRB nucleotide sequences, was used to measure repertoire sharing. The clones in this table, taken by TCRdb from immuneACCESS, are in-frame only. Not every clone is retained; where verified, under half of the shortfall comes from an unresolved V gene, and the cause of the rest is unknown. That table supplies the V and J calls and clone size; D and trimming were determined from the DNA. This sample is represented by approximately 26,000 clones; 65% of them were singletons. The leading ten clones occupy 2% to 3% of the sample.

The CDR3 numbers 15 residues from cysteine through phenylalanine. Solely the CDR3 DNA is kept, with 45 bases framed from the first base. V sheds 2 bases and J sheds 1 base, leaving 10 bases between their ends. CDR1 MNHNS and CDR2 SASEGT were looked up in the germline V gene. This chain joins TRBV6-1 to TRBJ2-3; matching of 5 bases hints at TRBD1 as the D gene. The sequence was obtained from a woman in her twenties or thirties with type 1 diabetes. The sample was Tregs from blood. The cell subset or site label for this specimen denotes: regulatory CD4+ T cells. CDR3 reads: CASSERGYRTDTQYF. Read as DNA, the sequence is TGTGCCAGCAGTGAAAGGGGCTATCGCACAGATACGCAGTATTTT.